The 22 T cell receptor beta chains below come from one sample, sequenced in a study of response to subunit inactivated influenza vaccine. TCRdb processed the RT-PCR reads anew with MiXCR; each CDR3 protein has one entry. The sample has a few hundred thousand distinct CDR3 sequences, 14% seen once. Sequenced material: PBMCs from blood, taken 11 to 12 days after vaccination. These receptors were collected from a man between 50 and 59 years old who received an inactivated influenza vaccine.

The sample holds a few counts of this clonotype. The rearrangement joins TRBV9 to TRBJ2-1; D perhaps matches TRBD1 (5 bases). Trimming took 6 bases from V and 0 from J, leaving 13 bases between them. The CDR3 length is 15 residues. The germline V gene has CDR1 SGDLS and CDR2 YYNGEE. This CDR3 is CASKVGQGSYNEQFF. CDR3 DNA: TGTGCCAGCAAAGTTGGGCAGGGCTCCTACAATGAGCAGTTCTTC.

In its sample, this clonotype was seen a few times. The V and J genes are TRBV3-1 and TRBJ2-7, with D unresolved. CDR3 size: 13 residues. In germline, CDR1 is LGHDT, CDR2 YNNKEL (reference sequence). The germline V and J ends were trimmed by 0 bases and 6 bases, with 9 bases remaining between them. The CDR3 region is CASSQDRVGEQYF. The CDR3 DNA reads TGTGCCAGCAGCCAAGATCGGGTGGGCGAGCAGTACTTC.

The rearrangement joins TRBV7-2 to TRBJ2-1, with D perhaps TRBD2 (7 bases). The CDR3 has 17 amino acids. V lost 2 bases and J 5 bases, leaving 19 bases between the germline ends. Per the germline V gene, CDR1 is SGHTA and CDR2 is FQGNSA. CDR3 sequence reads: CASSLTIYGGLNNEQFF. In nucleotides, the CDR3 is TGTGCCAGCAGCTTAACCATTTACGGGGGGCTCAACAATGAGCAGTTCTTC.

This clonotype was counted between two and nine times. This clone may be a read error of a much larger clone one base away. V usage is TRBV12-3 or TRBV12-4 and J usage is TRBJ1-2; D unresolved. The V end lost 4 bases, the J end lost 4 bases, and 7 bases lay between the germline ends. CDR3 length: 12 amino acids. The CDR3 DNA reads as TGTGCCAGCAGTTCGGGCGGCTATGGCTACACCTTC. Residues: CASSSGGYGYTF.

The CDR3 here is CSARAWATSNTGELFF. The CDR3 DNA is TGCAGTGCTAGAGCGTGGGCTACCAGTAACACCGGGGAGCTGTTTTTT. The chain is built from TRBV20-1 and TRBJ2-2; no firm D call. The germline V gene encodes CDR1 DFQATT and CDR2 SNEGSKA (reference sequence). The V and J ends lost 1 base and 2 bases respectively, with 14 bases between them. This CDR3 contains 16 residues.

This clonotype was found a few times. The V gene is TRBV28, the J gene TRBJ1-5, with D possibly being TRBD1 (5 bases). Germline V gives CDR1 MDHEN, CDR2 SYDVKM. Trimming removed 4 bases at V and 0 bases at J, with 16 bases between. The CDR3 is 17 amino acids. The CDR3 nucleotides are TGTGCCAGCAGTTGGGGGGGAGGGTCCCATAGCAATCAGCCCCAGCATTTT. It translates to CASSWGGGSHSNQPQHF.

There are a few counts of this clonotype. The chain is built from TRBV12-3 or TRBV12-4 and TRBJ2-1; D may match TRBD1 or TRBD2 (6 bases each). CDR3 length: 18 residues. Trimming shortened V by 6 bases and J by 6 bases, and 27 bases separated the two germline ends. DNA for the CDR3: TGTGCCAGCAGCGGACAGTTTGGGGGGTTAGGATCGGTCAATGAGCAGTTCTTC. It is translated as CASSGQFGGLGSVNEQFF.

This clonotype appeared a few times. The rearrangement links TRBV10-3 to TRBJ1-2, with D possibly matching TRBD1 (6 bases). Trimming took 7 bases from V and 0 from J, leaving 9 bases between them. The CDR3 is made up of 13 amino acids. Germline V lookup: CDR1 ENHRY, CDR2 SYGVKD. The DNA for the CDR3 is TGTGCCATCACGACAGGCCCTAACTATGGCTACACCTTC. Its translation: CAITTGPNYGYTF.

The gene calls are TRBV15 and TRBJ2-1, with 13 bases identical to TRBD2. J lost 7 bases, V lost 6 bases, and 9 bases had no gene match. The germline V gene has CDR1 LNHNV and CDR2 YYDKDF (reference sequence). The CDR3 extends over 16 amino acids. The CDR3 nucleotides read TGTGCCACCAGGCGAGCCGCGGGACTAGCGGGGAATGAGCAGTTCTTC. It is translated as CATRRAAGLAGNEQFF.

This chain connects TRBV12-3 or TRBV12-4 to TRBJ2-1; no reliable D call. V was clipped by 3 bases and J by 6 bases, with 15 bases between them. This CDR3 spans 15 amino acids. This CDR3 reads CASSFELINVNEQFF. CDR3 DNA sequence: TGTGCCAGCAGTTTCGAACTCATCAACGTCAATGAGCAGTTCTTC.

The chain couples TRBV7-6 to TRBJ2-5; TRBD2 aligns across 7 bases. Germline V gene lookup returns CDR1 SGHVS and CDR2 FNYEAQ. J gave up 4 bases and V 0 bases, and 5 bases lay outside the gene matches. CDR3 length: 15 amino acids. The CDR3 coding sequence is TGTGCCAGCAGCTTAGCCTCGCAGCGGGGAGAGACCCAGTACTTC. Its translation is CASSLASQRGETQYF.

This clonotype was seen repeatedly, ten times or more. The chain combines TRBV12-3 or TRBV12-4 with TRBJ2-7, with no clear D. With 1 base removed from V and 3 bases from J, the gap between germline ends came to 7 bases. The CDR3 runs 13 residues. CDR3 sequence (DNA): TGTGCCAGCAGTTTAGACGCAATCTACGAGCAGTACTTC. Translation gives CASSLDAIYEQYF.

The chain carries TRBV5-1 and TRBJ1-4; 7 bases align to TRBD1. The V segment lost 2 bases and the J segment 7 bases; nucleotides outside the gene matches: 5. The CDR3 spans 14 residues. Germline V gene sequence: CDR1 SGHRS, CDR2 YFSETQ. The CDR3 nucleotides are TGCGCCAGCAGCTTTACAGGGGCCGTTGAAAAACTGTTTTTT. It encodes CASSFTGAVEKLFF.

This clonotype was picked up a small number of times. The chain combines TRBV20-1 with TRBJ1-2; TRBD1 matches 7 bases. This CDR3 has 14 residues. From germline, CDR1 is DFQATT and CDR2 SNEGSKA (reference sequence). V lost 7 bases, J lost 7 bases, and 15 bases stayed unmatched. The CDR3 spells CSVGGASRRGGYTF. The CDR3, as DNA: TGCAGTGTAGGGGGCGCTTCCCGTCGGGGTGGCTACACCTTC.

The CDR3 protein is CASSSGRGGASGEQFF. The DNA for the CDR3 is TGCGCCAGCAGCTCGGGGCGCGGGGGGGCCTCCGGTGAGCAGTTCTTC. V usage is TRBV5-1 and J usage is TRBJ2-1; 9 bases line up with TRBD2. The CDR3 is 16 residues long. Looked up from germline, CDR1 is SGHRS and CDR2 is YFSETQ. Trimming removed 3 bases from V and 9 bases from J; junction bases left unmatched: 13.

This clonotype occurred a few times. Written as DNA, the CDR3 is TGTGCCAGCAAACCTTGGACAGAATACACCGGGGAGCTGTTTTTT. Translation: CASKPWTEYTGELFF. The chain links TRBV12-3 or TRBV12-4 to TRBJ2-2, with D maybe TRBD1 (6 bases). V lost 7 bases, J lost 3 bases, and 15 bases lay in between. CDR3 length: 15 amino acids.

V gene TRBV20-1 combines with J gene TRBJ1-4; TRBD1 aligns across 7 bases. Germline V lookup: CDR1 DFQATT, CDR2 SNEGSKA (reference sequence). The V gene end was trimmed by 6 bases and the J gene end by 3 bases; junction bases not matched to a gene: 7. The CDR3 is made up of 14 amino acids. The CDR3 bases are TGCAGTGCCCAGCCCGGGACAGCTAATGAAAAACTGTTTTTT. This encodes CSAQPGTANEKLFF.

V and J are TRBV30 and TRBJ2-6; no reliable D call. CDR1 is GTSNPN and CDR2 is SVGIG in the germline V gene (reference sequence). Trimming took off 0 bases at V and 0 bases at J, with 18 bases between the two ends. The CDR3 length is 19 residues. CDR3 sequence (DNA): TGTGCCTGGAGTGTACTTCGTCGGACGGTGAGCTCTGGGGCCAACGTCCTGACTTTC. This translates into CAWSVLRRTVSSGANVLTF.

In DNA, the CDR3 is TGTGCCATCAGTGAGAGCGGGGAGCTGTTTTTT. Translated: CAISESGELFF. The rearrangement uses TRBV10-3 and TRBJ2-2; no definite D call. Germline V CDR1 and CDR2: ENHRY, SYGVKD. Trimming removed 2 bases at V and 7 bases at J, with 2 bases between. This CDR3 is built from 11 residues.

This clonotype was seen a handful of times. The CDR3 spells CSVEVKDFSSYNEQFF. DNA of the CDR3: TGCAGCGTTGAGGTCAAGGACTTCAGCTCCTACAATGAGCAGTTCTTC. V usage is TRBV29-1 and J usage is TRBJ2-1, with a weak D call TRBD2 (5 bases). The length of the CDR3 is 16 residues. V dropped 3 bases and J dropped 0 bases, with 15 bases sitting between them. Germline CDR1 and CDR2: SQVTM and ANQGSEA.

This clonotype has only a few counts. The genes are TRBV5-1 and TRBJ1-5, with 10 bases that match TRBD1. J lost 1 base, V lost 4 bases, and 5 bases had no gene match. The germline V gene has CDR1 SGHRS and CDR2 YFSETQ. The CDR3 is 16 residues long. CDR3 in amino acids: CASSAGTGASNQPQHF. The CDR3 nucleotides read TGCGCCAGCAGCGCCGGGACAGGGGCAAGCAATCAGCCCCAGCATTTT.

This chain joins TRBV5-6 and TRBJ2-1, with 10 bases identical to TRBD1. Germline values: CDR1 SGHDT, CDR2 YYEEEE. This CDR3 region has 15 residues. Losses at the gene ends were 2 bases for V and 7 bases for J; bases not matched to a gene: 6. CDR3 coding DNA: TGTGCCAGCAGCTTCCCGGGACAGGGGAAAAATGAGCAGTTCTTC. Residues: CASSFPGQGKNEQFF.